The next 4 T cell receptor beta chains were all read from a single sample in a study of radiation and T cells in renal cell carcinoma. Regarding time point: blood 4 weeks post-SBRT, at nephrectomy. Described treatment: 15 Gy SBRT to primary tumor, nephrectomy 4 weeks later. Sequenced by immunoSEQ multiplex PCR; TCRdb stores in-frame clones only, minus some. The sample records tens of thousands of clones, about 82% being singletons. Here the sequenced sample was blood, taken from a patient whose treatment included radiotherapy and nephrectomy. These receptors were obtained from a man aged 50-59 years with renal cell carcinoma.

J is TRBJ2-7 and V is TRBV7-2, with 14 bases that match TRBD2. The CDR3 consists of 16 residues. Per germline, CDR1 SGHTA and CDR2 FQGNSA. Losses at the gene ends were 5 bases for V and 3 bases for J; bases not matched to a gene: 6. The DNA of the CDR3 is TGTGCCAGCAGCGCGGGACTAGCGGGAGCTAACTACGAGCAGTACTTC. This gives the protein CASSAGLAGANYEQYF.

The CDR3, as DNA: TGTGCCAGCAGCTTCACTGTTGGGGGAGCGGCCTACAATGAGCAGTTCTTC. Its translation: CASSFTVGGAAYNEQFF. V usage is TRBV5-4 and J usage is TRBJ2-1; either TRBD1 or TRBD2 may supply D (5 bases each). V was shortened by 2 bases and J by 2 bases, with 17 bases between the two germline ends. The CDR3 is 17 residues long. CDR1 and CDR2 from the germline V gene are SGHNT and YYREEE (reference sequence).

CDR3 sequence (DNA): TGTGCCACAAAAACACAGGGGGCGAGCGACACCGGGGAGCTGTTTTTT. Its protein product is CATKTQGASDTGELFF. The V gene is TRBV10-3, the J gene TRBJ2-2, with 9 bases fitting TRBD1. V shed 10 bases and J 3 bases; nucleotides not matched to a gene: 12. The CDR3 is 16 amino acids. The germline CDR1 and CDR2 sequences are ENHRY and SYGVKD.

The CDR3 is CASSQPGQGVNEQYF. CDR3 coding DNA: TGTGCCAGCAGCCAGCCGGGACAGGGGGTCAACGAGCAGTACTTC. The chain carries TRBV4-2 and TRBJ2-7; 11 bases are a match to TRBD1. Germline values: CDR1 LGHNA, CDR2 YNFKEQ. V lost 3 bases and J lost 5; bases outside the gene matches: 6. The CDR3 is 15 amino acids.